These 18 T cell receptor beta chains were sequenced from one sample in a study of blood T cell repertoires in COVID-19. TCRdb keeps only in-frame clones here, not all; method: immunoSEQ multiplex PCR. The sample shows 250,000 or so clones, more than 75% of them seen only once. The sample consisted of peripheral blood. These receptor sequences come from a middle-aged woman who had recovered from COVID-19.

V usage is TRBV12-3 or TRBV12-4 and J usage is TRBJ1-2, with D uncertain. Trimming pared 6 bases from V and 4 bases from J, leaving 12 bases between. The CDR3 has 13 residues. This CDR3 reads CASRQAGSYGYTF. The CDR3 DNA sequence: TGTGCCAGCAGACAAGCGGGGAGCTATGGCTACACCTTC.

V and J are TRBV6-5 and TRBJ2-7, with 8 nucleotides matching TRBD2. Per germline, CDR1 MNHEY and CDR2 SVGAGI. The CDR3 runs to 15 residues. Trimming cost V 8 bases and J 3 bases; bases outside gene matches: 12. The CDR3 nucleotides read TGTGCCAGCTACACAAAACGGGGGGGGAACTACGAGCAGTACTTC. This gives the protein CASYTKRGGNYEQYF.

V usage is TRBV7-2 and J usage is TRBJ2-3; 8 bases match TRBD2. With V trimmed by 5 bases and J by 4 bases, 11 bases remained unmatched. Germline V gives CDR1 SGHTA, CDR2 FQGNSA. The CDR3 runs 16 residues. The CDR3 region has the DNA TGTGCCAGCAGCCCAAAAGCGGGAGCGCACCCAGATACGCAGTATTTT. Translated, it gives CASSPKAGAHPDTQYF.

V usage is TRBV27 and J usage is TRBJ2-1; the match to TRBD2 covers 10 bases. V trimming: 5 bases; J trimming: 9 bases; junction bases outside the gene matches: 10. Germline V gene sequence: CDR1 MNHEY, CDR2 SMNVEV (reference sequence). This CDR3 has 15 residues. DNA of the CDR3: TGTGCCAGCAGTGTCAGCGGGAGGGCCTGGGGTGAGCAGTTCTTC. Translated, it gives CASSVSGRAWGEQFF.

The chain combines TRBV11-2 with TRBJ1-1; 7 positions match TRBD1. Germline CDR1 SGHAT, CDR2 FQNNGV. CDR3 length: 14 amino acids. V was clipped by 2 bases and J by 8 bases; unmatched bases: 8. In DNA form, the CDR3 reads TGTGCCAGCAGCTTACACATCCAGACAGGGGAAGCTTTCTTT. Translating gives CASSLHIQTGEAFF.

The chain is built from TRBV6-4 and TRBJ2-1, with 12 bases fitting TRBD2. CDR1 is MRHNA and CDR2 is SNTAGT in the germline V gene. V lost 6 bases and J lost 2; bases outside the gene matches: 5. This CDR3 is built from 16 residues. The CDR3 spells CASSPSSGGAYNEQFF. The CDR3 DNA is TGTGCCAGCAGCCCTTCTAGCGGGGGGGCCTACAATGAGCAGTTCTTC.

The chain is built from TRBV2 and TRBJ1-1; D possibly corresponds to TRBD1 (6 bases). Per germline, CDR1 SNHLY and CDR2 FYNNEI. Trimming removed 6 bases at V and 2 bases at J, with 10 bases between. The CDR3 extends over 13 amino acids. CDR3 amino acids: CASRRQENTEAFF. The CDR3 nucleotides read TGTGCCAGCAGGAGACAGGAAAACACTGAAGCTTTCTTT.

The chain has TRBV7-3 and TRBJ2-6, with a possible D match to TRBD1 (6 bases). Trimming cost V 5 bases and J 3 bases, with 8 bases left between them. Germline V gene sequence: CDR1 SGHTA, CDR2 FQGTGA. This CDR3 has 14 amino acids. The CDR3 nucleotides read TGTGCCAGCAGCCAGGGGTTTGGGGCCAACGTCCTGACTTTC. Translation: CASSQGFGANVLTF. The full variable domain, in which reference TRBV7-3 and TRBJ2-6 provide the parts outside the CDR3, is GAGVSQTPSNKVTEKGKYVELRCDPISGHTALYWYRQSLGQGPEFLIYFQGTGAADDSGLPNDRFFAVRPEGSVSTLKIQRTERGDSAVYLCASSQGFGANVLTFGAGSRLTVL.

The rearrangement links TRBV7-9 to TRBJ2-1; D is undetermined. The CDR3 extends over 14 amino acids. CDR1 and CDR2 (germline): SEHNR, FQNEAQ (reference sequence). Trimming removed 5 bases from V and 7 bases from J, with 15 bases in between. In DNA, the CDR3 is TGTGCCAGCAGCCACATCCACCCGGAGAATGAGCAGTTCTTC. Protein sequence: CASSHIHPENEQFF.

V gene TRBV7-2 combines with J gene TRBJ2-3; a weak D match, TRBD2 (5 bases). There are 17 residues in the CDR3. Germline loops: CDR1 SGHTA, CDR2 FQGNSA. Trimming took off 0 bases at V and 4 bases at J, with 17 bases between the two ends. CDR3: CASSLALGGRRADTQYF. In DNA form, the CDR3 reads TGTGCCAGCAGCTTAGCGCTGGGTGGCCGGCGGGCAGATACGCAGTATTTT.

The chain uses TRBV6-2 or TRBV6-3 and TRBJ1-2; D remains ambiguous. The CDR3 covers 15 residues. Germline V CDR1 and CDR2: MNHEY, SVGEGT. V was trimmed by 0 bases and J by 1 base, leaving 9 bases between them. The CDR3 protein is CASSYSRPLNYGYTF. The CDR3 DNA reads TGTGCCAGCAGTTACTCGAGGCCTCTTAACTATGGCTACACCTTC.

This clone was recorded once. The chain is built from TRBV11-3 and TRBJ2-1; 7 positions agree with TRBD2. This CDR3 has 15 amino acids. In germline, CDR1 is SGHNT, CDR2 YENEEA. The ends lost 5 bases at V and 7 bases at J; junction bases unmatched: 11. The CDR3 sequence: CASSPRAGVGNEQFF. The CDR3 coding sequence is TGTGCCAGCAGCCCCCGGGCGGGAGTTGGTAATGAGCAGTTCTTC.

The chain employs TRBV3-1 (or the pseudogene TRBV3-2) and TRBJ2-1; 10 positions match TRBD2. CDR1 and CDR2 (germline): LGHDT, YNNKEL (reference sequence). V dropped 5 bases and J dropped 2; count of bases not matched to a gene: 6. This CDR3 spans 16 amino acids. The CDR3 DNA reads TGTGCCAGCAGCACCCGGACTAGCGGACCCTACAATGAGCAGTTCTTC. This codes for CASSTRTSGPYNEQFF.

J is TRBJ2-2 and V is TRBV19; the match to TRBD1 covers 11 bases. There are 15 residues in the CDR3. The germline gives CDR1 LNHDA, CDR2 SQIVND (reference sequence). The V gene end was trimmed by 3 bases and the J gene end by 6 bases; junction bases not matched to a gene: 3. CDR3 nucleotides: TGTGCCAGTAGTATGGGGGACAGGGGGGCCGGGGAGCTGTTTTTT. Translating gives CASSMGDRGAGELFF.

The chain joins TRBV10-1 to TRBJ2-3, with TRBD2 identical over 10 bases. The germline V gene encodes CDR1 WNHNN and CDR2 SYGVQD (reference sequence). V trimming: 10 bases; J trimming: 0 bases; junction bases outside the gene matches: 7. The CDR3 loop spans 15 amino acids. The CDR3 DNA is TGCGCCACACGACCGGGACTAGCGAGCACAGATACGCAGTATTTT. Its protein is CATRPGLASTDTQYF.

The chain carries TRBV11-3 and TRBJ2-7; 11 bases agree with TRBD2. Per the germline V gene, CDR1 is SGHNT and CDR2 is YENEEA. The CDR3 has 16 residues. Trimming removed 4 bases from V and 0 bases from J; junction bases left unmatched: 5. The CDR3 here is CASSSGGLADSYEQYF. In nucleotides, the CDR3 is TGTGCCAGCAGCTCGGGGGGACTAGCGGACTCCTACGAGCAGTACTTC. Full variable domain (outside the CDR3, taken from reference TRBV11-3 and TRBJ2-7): EAGVVQSPRYKIIEKKQPVAFWCNPISGHNTLYWYLQNLGQGPELLIRYENEEAVDDSQLPKDRFSAERLKGVDSTLKIQPAELGDSAVYLCASSSGGLADSYEQYFGPGTRLTVT.

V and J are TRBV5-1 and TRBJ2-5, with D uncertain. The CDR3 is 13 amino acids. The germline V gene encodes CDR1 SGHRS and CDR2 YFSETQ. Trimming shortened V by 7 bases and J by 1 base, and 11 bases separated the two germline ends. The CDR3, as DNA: TGCGCCAGCTCCCCAGGCCCCCAAGAGACCCAGTACTTC. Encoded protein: CASSPGPQETQYF.

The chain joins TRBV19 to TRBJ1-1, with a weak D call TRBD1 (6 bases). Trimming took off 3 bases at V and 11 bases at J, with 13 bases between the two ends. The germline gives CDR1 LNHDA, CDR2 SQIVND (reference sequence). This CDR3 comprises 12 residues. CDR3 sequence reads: CASSMWGLGAFF. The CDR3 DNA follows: TGTGCCAGTAGTATGTGGGGGCTCGGCGCTTTCTTT. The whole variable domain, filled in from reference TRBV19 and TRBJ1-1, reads DGGITQSPKYLFRKEGQNVTLSCEQNLNHDAMYWYRQDPGQGLRLIYYSQIVNDFQKGDIAEGYSVSREKKESFPLTVTSAQKNPTAFYLCASSMWGLGAFFGQGTRLTVV.